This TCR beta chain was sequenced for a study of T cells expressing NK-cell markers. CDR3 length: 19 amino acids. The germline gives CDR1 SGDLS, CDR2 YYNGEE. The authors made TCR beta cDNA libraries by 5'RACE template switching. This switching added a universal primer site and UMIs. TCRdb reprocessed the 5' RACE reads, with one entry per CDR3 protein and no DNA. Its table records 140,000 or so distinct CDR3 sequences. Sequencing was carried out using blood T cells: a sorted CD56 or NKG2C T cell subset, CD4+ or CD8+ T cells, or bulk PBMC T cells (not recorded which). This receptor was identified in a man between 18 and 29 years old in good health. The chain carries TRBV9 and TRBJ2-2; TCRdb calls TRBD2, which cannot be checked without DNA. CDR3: CASSGSTVRDPKTTGELFF.